This T cell receptor (beta chain) was captured in a study of blood T cells in healthy people across ages. As regards this clonotype: Its antigen is unknown. A much bigger clone sits one base away, suggesting this may be a read error. The DNA is left out, because the CDR3 cannot be placed on it with certainty; the CDR3 is given as TCRdb lists it.

It was ten milliliters of peripheral blood that were drawn from each donor. General observations from the study: No one knew whether donors had CMV, which possibly confounded expanded clonotype changes. While age rose, TCR beta diversity per million T cells dropped in a roughly linear way.

The use of a sample-barcoded 5' primer and a J-beta primer mix characterized a second PCR of 7 to 11 cycles. TCRdb independently ran MiXCR on the 5' RACE reads; one entry per CDR3 protein. The table records fewer than 2,000,000 distinct CDR3 sequences, roughly 32% of them present only once. The CDR3 region is 13 residues in length, termini included. Germline CDR1 is SQVTM and CDR2 is ANQGSEA. The source of this sequence is a woman aged 25 to 39 in good health. Sample: blood. V is TRBV29-1 and J is TRBJ2-5; the listed D gene, TRBD1, was not tested against the DNA. The chain's CDR3 is CSVATGAGETQCF.